This note documents a single TCR beta chain sequence. Its specificity is not known. The collection from each donor was one heparinised blood draw averaging roughly 100 mL. A sort by CD45RO/CCR7/CD25/CD127/CD95/CD27 yielded CD4+ naive, central memory, regulatory and stem cell-like memory cells. The data originate from a study of beta chain features in type 1 diabetes. Overall study results and limits: People with Type 1 diabetes carried modestly yet significantly shorter TCRB CDR3s in all four CD4+ subsets. Naive, central memory and regulatory TCRB repertoires appeared more similar among patients than healthy donors.

The whole isolated RNA underwent reverse transcription, so sequencing captured expressed TCRB transcripts. Roughly 3.57 million reads on average were seen across naive, central memory and regulatory T cell samples. This table comes from immunoSEQ multiplex PCR, and its TCRdb copy is limited to in-frame clones, with some not included. There are some 660,000 clones in the sample; roughly an eighth occur only once, and approximately 0.042% lies in the top ten. V shed 5 bases and J 5 bases; nucleotides not matched to a gene: 11. The CDR3 is made up of 15 amino acids. Germline lookup yields CDR1 SEHNR and CDR2 FQNEAQ (reference sequence).

This receptor was taken from a man in his late teens or twenties with type 1 diabetes. J is TRBJ2-5 and V is TRBV7-9; 7 bases match TRBD1. The specimen was naive CD4+ T cells from blood. The CDR3 region has the DNA TGTGCCAGCAGCACGACAGGGAGCCTAGGGGAGACCCAGTACTTC. This codes for CASSTTGSLGETQYF.